This TCR beta chain appears in the sequencing data of a study of CD8+CD57+ T cells in acquired aplastic anemia. On the study more broadly: CD4+ cell libraries from healthy donors averaged about 10.8 million reads. Study-level results: The study identified 25 to 30 CD8+ CDR3 sequences shared by patients and controls.

For CDR3 and TCR beta VDJ profiling, genomic DNA was the template used. MiXCR, run by TCRdb on the reads, gives a single entry per CDR3 protein. Of about 420,000 distinct CDR3 sequences listed, roughly 64% are singletons. The CDR3 extends over 12 amino acids. V lost 7 bases and J lost 11, with 17 bases in between. Germline CDR1 and CDR2: MNHEY and SVGAGI. This clonotype was detected many times. Its antigen is undetermined. This sequence joins TRBV6-5 and TRBJ1-2; D remains unclear. The receptor comes from a human donor in good health, serving as a control. Material for sequencing was sorted CD4+, CD8+, or CD8+CD57+ T cells (not recorded which) from PBMCs. As DNA, the CDR3 is TGTGCCAGCACTCGAGGATCGGGTACATACACCTTC. It yields the protein CASTRGSGTYTF.